Listed below are T cell receptor beta chains from one sample, sequenced in a study of blood T cell repertoires in COVID-19. Measured with immunoSEQ multiplex PCR; TCRdb has only the in-frame clones, and not every one. The sample consists of around 180,000 clones, about 85% of them appearing once. The sample taken for sequencing was peripheral blood. All receptors come from a person aged 65 to 79 with COVID-19, enrolled during active disease. CDR3s include the opening cysteine and the closing phenylalanine or tryptophan. D genes are given only for firm matches. Clone size is given for some rows only: seen once, a few or many times, or a class if the clone is expanded.

clone_size	v_call	d_call	j_call	cdr3_aa	cdr3_nt
few	TRBV19	TRBD1	TRBJ1-2	CASSLGQGSGYTF	TGTGCCAGTAGTCTAGGACAGGGGTCTGGCTACACCTTC
once	TRBV5-1	NA	TRBJ1-6	CASSREGVSTDSPLHF	TGCGCCAGCAGCAGAGAGGGGGTGTCGACAGATTCACCCCTCCACTTT
NA	TRBV7-9	TRBD2	TRBJ2-1	CASSSQAGLFEQFF	TGTGCCAGCAGCTCTCAAGCGGGGCTGTTCGAGCAGTTCTTC
NA	TRBV7-2	TRBD1	TRBJ2-1	CASSWGQGDWDEQFF	TGTGCCAGCAGCTGGGGACAGGGGGACTGGGATGAGCAGTTCTTC
NA	TRBV28	NA	TRBJ1-5	CASTSPRAGGYQPQHF	TGTGCCAGCACCTCCCCGCGGGCGGGGGGCTATCAGCCCCAGCATTTT
NA	TRBV6-5	TRBD1	TRBJ1-2	CASSSGQGAWYGYTF	TGTGCCAGCAGTTCAGGACAGGGGGCTTGGTATGGCTACACCTTC
NA	TRBV7-9	NA	TRBJ1-5	CASSLGQGHQPQHF	TGTGCCAGCAGCTTAGGCCAGGGGCATCAGCCCCAGCATTTT
NA	TRBV5-4	NA	TRBJ1-2	CASSFPGAWGYTF	TGTGCCAGCAGCTTCCCAGGGGCCTGGGGCTACACCTTC
NA	TRBV30	NA	TRBJ1-6	CAWSLPMVGYPSPLHF	TGTGCCTGGAGTCTTCCTATGGTCGGGTACCCCTCACCCCTCCACTTT
NA	TRBV7-2	TRBD1	TRBJ1-1	CASRFKGAGTEAFF	TGTGCCAGCAGGTTCAAGGGGGCTGGCACTGAAGCTTTCTTT
few	TRBV28	NA	TRBJ1-5	CASKTQSKPQHF	TGTGCCAGCAAGACACAGAGTAAGCCCCAGCATTTT
NA	TRBV19	NA	TRBJ2-7	CASSVGSPGDGLNEQYF	TGTGCCAGTAGCGTGGGATCACCAGGGGATGGACTGAACGAGCAGTACTTC
once	TRBV27	NA	TRBJ2-2	CASSSPPGVGELFF	TGTGCCAGCAGTTCACCACCGGGTGTCGGGGAGCTGTTTTTT
NA	TRBV6-5	NA	TRBJ1-5	CASSQGYYSNQPQHF	TGTGCCAGCAGTCAGGGGTACTATAGCAATCAGCCCCAGCATTTT
NA	TRBV6-5	TRBD1	TRBJ1-2	CASTPGGQGAPSYTF	TGTGCCAGCACCCCCGGGGGACAGGGGGCCCCAAGCTACACCTTC